The 5 T cell receptor beta chains listed next were all sequenced from one sample in a study of T cell responses to AZD1222 COVID-19 vaccine. The assay was immunoSEQ multiplex PCR, and TCRdb's table has in-frame clones only and misses some. The table has fewer than 130,000 clones, around 94% seen once. The sequencing used peripheral blood, collected on day 0 of AZD1222 vaccination. The receptors stem from an adult in good health.

About this clone: The junction departs from germline at one end; a sequencing error may be responsible. The chain couples TRBV30 to TRBJ1-6, with 7 bases aligning to TRBD1. Germline values: CDR1 GTSNPN, CDR2 SVGIG (reference sequence). The CDR3 runs to 14 residues. CDR3 DNA sequence: TGTGCCTGGGGACAGGCCCAGTATACTTCACCCCTCCACTTT. This codes for CAWGQAQYTSPLHF.

The J gene is TRBJ2-2, the V gene TRBV6-6; D possibly matches TRBD1 or TRBD2 (6 bases each). The CDR3 spans 14 residues. Germline V CDR1 and CDR2: MNHNY, SVGAGI (reference sequence). Trimming took 0 bases from V and 5 from J, leaving 7 bases between them. The CDR3 protein is CASSYSGGTGELFF. As DNA, the CDR3 is TGTGCCAGCAGTTACTCAGGGGGGACCGGGGAGCTGTTTTTT.

The J gene is TRBJ2-2, the V gene TRBV5-1; the D gene is possibly TRBD1 (5 bases). Trimming left V 1 base short and J 0 bases short, with 10 bases between. Germline V gene sequence: CDR1 SGHRS, CDR2 YFSETQ. This CDR3 is 16 amino acids long. CDR3 sequence (DNA): TGCGCCAGCAGCTTGAGTAGGGGCGCGAACACCGGGGAGCTGTTTTTT. This sequence encodes CASSLSRGANTGELFF.

The chain couples TRBV6-5 to TRBJ1-2, with a weak D call TRBD1 (6 bases). The germline gives CDR1 MNHEY, CDR2 SVGAGI. CDR3 size: 14 residues. Between the trimmed V and J ends, which lost 6 bases and 8 bases, there was a span of 19 bases. CDR3 loop: CASSQQGPPDGYTF. CDR3 sequence (DNA): TGTGCCAGCAGCCAACAGGGTCCACCTGACGGCTACACCTTC.

The gene calls are TRBV15 and TRBJ1-4, with D unclear. Germline lookup yields CDR1 LNHNV and CDR2 YYDKDF (reference sequence). The CDR3 has 17 amino acids. V lost 2 bases, J lost 7 bases, and 20 bases lay in between. CDR3 in amino acids: CATSRSPPGSAGEKLFF. The CDR3 nucleotides read TGTGCCACCAGCAGATCCCCGCCCGGGAGTGCAGGTGAAAAACTGTTTTTT.